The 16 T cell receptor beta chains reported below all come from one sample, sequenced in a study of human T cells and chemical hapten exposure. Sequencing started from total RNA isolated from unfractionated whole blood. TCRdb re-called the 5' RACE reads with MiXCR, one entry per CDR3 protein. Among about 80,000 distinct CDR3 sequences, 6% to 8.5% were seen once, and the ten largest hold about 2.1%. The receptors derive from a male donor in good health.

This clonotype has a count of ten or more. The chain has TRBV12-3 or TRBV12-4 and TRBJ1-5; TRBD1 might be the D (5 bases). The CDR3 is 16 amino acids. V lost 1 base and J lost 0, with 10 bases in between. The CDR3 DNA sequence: TGTGCCAGCAGTTTAGGGGGGTCAACTAGCAATCAGCCCCAGCATTTT. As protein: CASSLGGSTSNQPQHF.

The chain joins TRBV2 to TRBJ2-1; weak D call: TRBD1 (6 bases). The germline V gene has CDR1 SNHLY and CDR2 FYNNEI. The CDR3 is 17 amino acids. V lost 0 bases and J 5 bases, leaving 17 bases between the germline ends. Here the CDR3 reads CASSEAAGVFSNNEQFF. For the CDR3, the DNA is TGTGCCAGCAGTGAAGCGGCAGGGGTATTTTCAAACAATGAGCAGTTCTTC. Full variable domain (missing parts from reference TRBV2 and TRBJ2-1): EPEVTQTPSHQVTQMGQEVILRCVPISNHLYFYWYRQILGQKVEFLVSFYNNEISEKSEIFDDQFSVERPDGSNFTLKIRSTKLEDSAMYFCASSEAAGVFSNNEQFFGPGTRLTVL.

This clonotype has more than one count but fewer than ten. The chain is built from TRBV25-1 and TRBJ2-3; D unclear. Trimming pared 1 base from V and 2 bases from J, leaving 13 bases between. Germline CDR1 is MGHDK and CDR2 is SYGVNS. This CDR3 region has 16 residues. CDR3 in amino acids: CASSECGSATTDTQYF. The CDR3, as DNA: TGTGCCAGCAGTGAATGCGGCTCAGCGACCACAGATACGCAGTATTTT.

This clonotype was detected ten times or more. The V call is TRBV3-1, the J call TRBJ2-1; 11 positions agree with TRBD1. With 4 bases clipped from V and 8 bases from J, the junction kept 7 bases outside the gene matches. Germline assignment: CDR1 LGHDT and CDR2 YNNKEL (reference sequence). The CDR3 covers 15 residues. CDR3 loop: CASSPGQGGVDEQFF. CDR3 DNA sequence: TGTGCCAGCAGCCCGGGACAGGGGGGAGTAGATGAGCAGTTCTTC.

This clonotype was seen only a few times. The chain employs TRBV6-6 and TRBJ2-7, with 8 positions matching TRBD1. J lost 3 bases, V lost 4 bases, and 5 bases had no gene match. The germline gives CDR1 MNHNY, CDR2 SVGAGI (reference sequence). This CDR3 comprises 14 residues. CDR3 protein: CASSSGTGDYEQYF. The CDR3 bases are TGTGCCAGCAGTTCCGGGACAGGAGACTACGAGCAGTACTTC.

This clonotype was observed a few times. This chain's CDR3 is CASSSDSGWGYTF. For the CDR3, the DNA is TGTGCCAGCAGTTCAGATTCAGGATGGGGCTACACCTTC. This sequence joins TRBV6-5 and TRBJ1-2; D gene ambiguous. This CDR3 spans 13 amino acids. The germline gives CDR1 MNHEY, CDR2 SVGAGI. V was clipped by 4 bases and J by 8 bases, with 14 bases between them.

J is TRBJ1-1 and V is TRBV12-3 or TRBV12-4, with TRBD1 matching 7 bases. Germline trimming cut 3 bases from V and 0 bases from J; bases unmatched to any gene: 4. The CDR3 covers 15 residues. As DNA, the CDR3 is TGTGCCAGCAGTTTTATCGGACAGGTGAACACTGAAGCTTTCTTT. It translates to CASSFIGQVNTEAFF.

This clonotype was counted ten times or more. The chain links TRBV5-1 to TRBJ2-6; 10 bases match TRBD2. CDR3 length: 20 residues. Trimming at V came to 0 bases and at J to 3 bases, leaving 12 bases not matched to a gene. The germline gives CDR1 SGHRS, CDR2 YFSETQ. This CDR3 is CASSLERSSGGLVGANVLTF. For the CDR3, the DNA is TGCGCCAGCAGCTTGGAACGGTCTAGCGGGGGCTTGGTTGGGGCCAACGTCCTGACTTTC.

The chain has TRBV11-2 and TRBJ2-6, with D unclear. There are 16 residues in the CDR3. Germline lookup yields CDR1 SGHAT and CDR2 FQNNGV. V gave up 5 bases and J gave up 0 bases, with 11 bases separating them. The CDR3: CASSPPQSSGANVLTF. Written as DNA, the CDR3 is TGTGCCAGCAGCCCCCCACAGAGCTCTGGGGCCAACGTCCTGACTTTC.

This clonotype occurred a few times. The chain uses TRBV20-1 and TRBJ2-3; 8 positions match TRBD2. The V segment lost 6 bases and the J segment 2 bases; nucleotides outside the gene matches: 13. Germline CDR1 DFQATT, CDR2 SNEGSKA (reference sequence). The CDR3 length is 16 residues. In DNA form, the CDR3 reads TGCAGTGCCCGCCAAGTAGTAGCGGGGCTCACAGATACGCAGTATTTT. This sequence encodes CSARQVVAGLTDTQYF.

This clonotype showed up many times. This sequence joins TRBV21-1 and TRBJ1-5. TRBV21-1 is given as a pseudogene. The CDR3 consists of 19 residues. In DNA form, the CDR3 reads TGTGCCAGCAGCAAAGGGGTGGGGCAGGGCCTTTTTGGCAATCAGCCCCAGCATTTT. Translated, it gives CASSKGVGQGLFGNQPQHF.

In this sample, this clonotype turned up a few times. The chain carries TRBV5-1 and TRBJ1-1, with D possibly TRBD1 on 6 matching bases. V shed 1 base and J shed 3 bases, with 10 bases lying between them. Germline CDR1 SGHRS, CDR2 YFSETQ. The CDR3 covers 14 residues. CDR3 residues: CASSLRGADTEAFF. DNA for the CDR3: TGCGCCAGCAGCTTGCGGGGGGCAGACACTGAAGCTTTCTTT.

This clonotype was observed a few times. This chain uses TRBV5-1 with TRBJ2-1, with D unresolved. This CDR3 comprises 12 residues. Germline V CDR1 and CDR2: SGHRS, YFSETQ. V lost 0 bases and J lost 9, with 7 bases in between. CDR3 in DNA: TGCGCCAGCAGCTTGGCGGGTTTTGAGCAGTTCTTC. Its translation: CASSLAGFEQFF. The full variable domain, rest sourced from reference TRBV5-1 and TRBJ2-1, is KAGVTQTPRYLIKTRGQQVTLSCSPISGHRSVSWYQQTPGQGLQFLFEYFSETQRNKGNFPGRFSGRQFSNSRSEMNVSTLELGDSALYLCASSLAGFEQFFGPGTRLTVL.

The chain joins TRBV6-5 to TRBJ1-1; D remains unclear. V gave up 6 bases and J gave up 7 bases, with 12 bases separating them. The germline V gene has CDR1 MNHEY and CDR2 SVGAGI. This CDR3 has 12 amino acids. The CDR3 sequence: CASSPRGVEAFF. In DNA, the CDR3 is TGTGCCAGCAGCCCACGGGGAGTTGAAGCTTTCTTT.

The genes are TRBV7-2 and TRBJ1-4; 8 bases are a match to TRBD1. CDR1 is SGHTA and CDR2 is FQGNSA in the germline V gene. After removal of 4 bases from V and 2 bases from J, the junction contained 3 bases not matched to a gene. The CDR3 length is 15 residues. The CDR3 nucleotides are TGTGCCAGCAGCTCAGGGGGCGGCACTAATGAAAAACTGTTTTTT. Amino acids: CASSSGGGTNEKLFF. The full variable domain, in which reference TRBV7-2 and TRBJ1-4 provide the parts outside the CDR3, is GAGVSQSPSNKVTEKGKDVELRCDPISGHTALYWYRQSLGQGLEFLIYFQGNSAPDKSGLPSDRFSAERTGGSVSTLTIQRTQQEDSAVYLCASSSGGGTNEKLFFGSGTQLSVL.

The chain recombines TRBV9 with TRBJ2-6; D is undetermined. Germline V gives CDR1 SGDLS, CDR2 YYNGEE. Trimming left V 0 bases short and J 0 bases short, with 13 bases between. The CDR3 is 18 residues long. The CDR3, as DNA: TGTGCCAGCAGCGTAGCGCGGCAGGTGTCCTCTGGGGCCAACGTCCTGACTTTC. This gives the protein CASSVARQVSSGANVLTF.